Presented here are 17 T cell receptor beta chains from one specimen sequenced in a study of memory CD4+ T cells and cytomegalovirus serostatus. The sort gate was single viable CD3+CD4+CD8-CD45RO+ cells for memory CD4+ T cells. Sequenced by immunoSEQ multiplex PCR; TCRdb stores in-frame clones only, minus some. The sample consists of tens of thousands of clones, 70% to 80% of them appearing once. The sample comprised memory CD4+ T cells from blood. These receptors were obtained from an adult in good health and CMV-seronegative.

The chain uses TRBV5-1 and TRBJ2-2; TRBD1 aligns across 8 bases. The CDR3 loop spans 15 amino acids. The V and J ends lost 2 bases and 7 bases, in that order; junction bases with no gene match: 7. Germline V lookup: CDR1 SGHRS, CDR2 YFSETQ. The CDR3 DNA reads TGCGCCAGCAGCTTTGGACAGGGTATTGACGGGGAGCTGTTTTTT. The encoded protein is CASSFGQGIDGELFF.

The CDR3 region has the DNA TGTGCCTGGAGTGGGGCGGGGTGGGCCACAGATACGCAGTATTTT. It encodes CAWSGAGWATDTQYF. This sequence joins TRBV30 and TRBJ2-3; TRBD2 might be the D (6 bases). The CDR3 is 15 residues long. Trimming removed 1 base at V and 2 bases at J, with 13 bases between. Looked up from germline, CDR1 is GTSNPN and CDR2 is SVGIG (reference sequence).

The rearrangement links TRBV19 to TRBJ2-3; 7 nucleotides line up with TRBD1. Looked up from germline, CDR1 is LNHDA and CDR2 is SQIVND (reference sequence). The CDR3 totals 17 residues. V lost 5 bases to trimming and J lost 0 bases; unmatched junction nucleotides: 11. The CDR3 region is CASSQTGQITSTDTQYF. The CDR3 region has the DNA TGTGCCAGTAGTCAGACGGGACAGATAACTAGCACAGATACGCAGTATTTT.

The chain is built from TRBV12-5 and TRBJ1-5; D perhaps matches TRBD1 (6 bases). V dropped 1 base and J dropped 7 bases, with 14 bases sitting between them. Germline V gene lookup returns CDR1 LGHNT and CDR2 FRNRAP. This CDR3 comprises 15 residues. The CDR3 DNA reads as TGTGCTAGTGGTTTGGGGACTGCGGGGGCACAGCCCCAGCATTTT. The encoded protein is CASGLGTAGAQPQHF.

This sequence joins TRBV6-5 and TRBJ1-1; TRBD1 is a possible D gene (5 bases). The germline V gene encodes CDR1 MNHEY and CDR2 SVGAGI. The V gene lost 6 bases and the J gene lost 3 bases, with 11 bases spanning the gap. The CDR3 totals 13 residues. This chain's CDR3 is CASSRVMDTEAFF. CDR3 bases: TGTGCCAGCAGCAGGGTTATGGACACTGAAGCTTTCTTT.

The chain recombines TRBV5-4 with TRBJ2-3, with 9 bases fitting TRBD2. This CDR3 is 15 amino acids long. The germline V gene has CDR1 SGHNT and CDR2 YYREEE (reference sequence). Trimming removed 4 bases from V and 2 bases from J; junction bases left unmatched: 5. The CDR3 reads CASSVLAGYTDTQYF. The DNA of the CDR3 is TGTGCCAGCAGCGTCCTAGCGGGGTACACAGATACGCAGTATTTT. Together with reference TRBV5-4 and TRBJ2-3, the CDR3 gives the full variable domain: ETGVTQSPTHLIKTRGQQVTLRCSSQSGHNTVSWYQQALGQGPQFIFQYYREEENGRGNFPPRFSGLQFPNYSSELNVNALELDDSALYLCASSVLAGYTDTQYFGPGTRLTVL.

This rearrangement joins TRBV14 to TRBJ1-1; D unresolved. V lost 4 bases and J 5 bases, leaving 5 bases between the germline ends. CDR1 SGHDN and CDR2 FVKESK come from the germline V gene. CDR3 size: 11 residues. The DNA of the CDR3 is TGTGCCAGCAGCCTAGGGACTGAAGCTTTCTTT. Protein: CASSLGTEAFF.

The rearrangement joins TRBV11-3 to TRBJ2-3; D possibly corresponds to TRBD1 (5 bases). The germline CDR1 and CDR2 sequences are SGHNT and YENEEA. V lost 1 base and J 2 bases, leaving 10 bases between the germline ends. CDR3 length: 15 residues. This CDR3 is CASSLGQYHTDTQYF. As DNA, the CDR3 is TGTGCCAGCAGCTTAGGACAGTATCACACAGATACGCAGTATTTT.

The J gene is TRBJ1-6, the V gene TRBV30, with TRBD1 identical over 7 bases. V gave up 6 bases and J gave up 4 bases; unmatched junction bases: 3. In germline, CDR1 is GTSNPN, CDR2 SVGIG (reference sequence). The CDR3 is 13 residues long. CDR3 nucleotides: TGTGCCTGCACAGGGGAATATAATTCACCCCTCCACTTT. Translating gives CACTGEYNSPLHF.

The chain employs TRBV2 and TRBJ2-7; weak D call: TRBD1 (6 bases). Trimming removed 6 bases from V and 4 bases from J, with 16 bases in between. From germline, CDR1 is SNHLY and CDR2 FYNNEI. This CDR3 has 14 residues. CDR3 DNA sequence: TGTGCCAGCAGGGCCACAGGGTTGGTATACGAGCAGTACTTC. This sequence encodes CASRATGLVYEQYF.

The V gene is TRBV7-8, the J gene TRBJ1-1, with 8 bases identical to TRBD1. The length of the CDR3 is 13 residues. The V gene's germline CDR1 is SGHVS and CDR2 FQNEAQ. V shed 3 bases and J 4 bases; nucleotides not matched to a gene: 1. CDR3 coding DNA: TGTGCCAGCAGCTTTGACAGGGGCACTGAAGCTTTCTTT. As protein: CASSFDRGTEAFF.

Comments on this clone: Relative to the germline gene, one junction end is altered; a read error may explain this. The V gene is TRBV6-6, the J gene TRBJ2-6; D uncertain. The length of the CDR3 is 15 residues. Germline V lookup: CDR1 MNHNY, CDR2 SVGAGI (reference sequence). The CDR3 DNA follows: TGTGCCAGCAGTTTGCGACAATCTGGGACCAACGTCCTGACTTTC. It translates to CASSLRQSGTNVLTF.

V is TRBV18 and J is TRBJ2-7; 10 bases are shared with TRBD1. The germline V gene has CDR1 KGHSH and CDR2 LQKENI. V trimming: 6 bases; J trimming: 4 bases; junction bases outside the gene matches: 9. The CDR3 has 15 residues. DNA for the CDR3: TGTGCCAGCTCGTCCTCCGGGACAGGGGTTTACGAGCAGTACTTC. Its protein is CASSSSGTGVYEQYF.

The chain employs TRBV6-1 and TRBJ2-1, with 13 bases aligning to TRBD2. The V gene's germline CDR1 is MNHNS and CDR2 SASEGT. This CDR3 is 14 amino acids long. Trimming removed 8 bases from V and 6 bases from J; junction bases left unmatched: 4. CDR3 region: CASSGLAGFNEQFF. Here the CDR3 DNA reads TGTGCCAGCTCGGGACTAGCGGGGTTCAATGAGCAGTTCTTC.

The genes are TRBV14 and TRBJ2-7; D unresolved. CDR1 is SGHDN and CDR2 is FVKESK in the germline V gene. Trimming took off 6 bases at V and 6 bases at J, with 12 bases between the two ends. The CDR3 has 12 amino acids. DNA for the CDR3: TGTGCCAGCAGTGCACAGTGGGCCGAGCAGTACTTC. Translation: CASSAQWAEQYF.

The chain carries TRBV19 and TRBJ2-2, with D unclear. CDR1 is LNHDA, CDR2 SQIVND, per germline (reference sequence). Trimming shortened V by 6 bases and J by 4 bases, and 15 bases separated the two germline ends. CDR3 size: 15 residues. The CDR3 sequence is CASRDGQVSTGELFF. CDR3 nucleotides: TGTGCCAGTAGAGATGGTCAGGTCTCCACCGGGGAGCTGTTTTTT.

The chain uses TRBV18 and TRBJ1-2; no reliable D call. The ends were cut back, 2 bases at V and 5 bases at J, with 15 bases in the middle. The CDR3 length is 15 residues. Germline CDR1 and CDR2: KGHSH and LQKENI. CDR3 sequence reads: CASSPSFGRHYGYTF. The CDR3 DNA reads TGTGCCAGCTCACCATCCTTTGGGCGGCATTATGGCTACACCTTC.